Ten or more counts support the clone carrying this T cell receptor (beta chain). One entry per CDR3 protein, called by TCRdb with MiXCR from the 5' RACE reads. Found here are around 65,000 distinct CDR3 sequences, roughly 5% of them singletons; the top ten hold about 5.8%. This sample was taken from a study of neurological immune-mediated disorders. Germline values: CDR1 DFQATT, CDR2 SNEGSKA (reference sequence). The CDR3 loop spans 17 amino acids. V was trimmed by 3 bases and J by 0 bases, leaving 18 bases between them. The source material was PBMCs. The rearrangement uses TRBV20-1 and TRBJ1-5; D is unclear. This clonotype originated in a human donor with multiple sclerosis. The donor label of this sample is uncertain. Written as DNA, the CDR3 is TGCAGTGCTAGTGGCAACAGAGCTTCCTATAGCAATCAGCCCCAGCATTTT. Translation gives CSASGNRASYSNQPQHF.